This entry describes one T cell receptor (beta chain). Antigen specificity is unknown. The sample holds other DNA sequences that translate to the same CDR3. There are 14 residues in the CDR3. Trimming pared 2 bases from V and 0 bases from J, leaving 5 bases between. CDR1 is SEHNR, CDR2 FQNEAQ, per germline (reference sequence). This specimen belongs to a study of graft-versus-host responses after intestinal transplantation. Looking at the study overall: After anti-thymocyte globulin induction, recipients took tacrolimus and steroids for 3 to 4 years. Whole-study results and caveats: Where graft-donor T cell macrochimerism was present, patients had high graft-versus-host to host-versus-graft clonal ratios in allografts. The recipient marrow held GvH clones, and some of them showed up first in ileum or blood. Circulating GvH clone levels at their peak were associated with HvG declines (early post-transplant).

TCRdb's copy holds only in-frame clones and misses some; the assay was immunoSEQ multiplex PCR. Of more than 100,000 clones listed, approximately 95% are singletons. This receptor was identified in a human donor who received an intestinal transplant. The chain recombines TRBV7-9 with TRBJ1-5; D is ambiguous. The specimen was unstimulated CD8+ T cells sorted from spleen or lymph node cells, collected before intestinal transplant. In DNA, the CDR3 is TGTGCCAGCAGCTTAACTGATAGCAATCAGCCCCAGCATTTT. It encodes CASSLTDSNQPQHF. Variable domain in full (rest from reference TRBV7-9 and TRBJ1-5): DTGVSQNPRHKITKRGQNVTFRCDPISEHNRLYWYRQTLGQGPEFLTYFQNEAQLEKSRLLSDRFSAERPKGSFSTLEIQRTEQGDSAMYLCASSLTDSNQPQHFGDGTRLSIL.